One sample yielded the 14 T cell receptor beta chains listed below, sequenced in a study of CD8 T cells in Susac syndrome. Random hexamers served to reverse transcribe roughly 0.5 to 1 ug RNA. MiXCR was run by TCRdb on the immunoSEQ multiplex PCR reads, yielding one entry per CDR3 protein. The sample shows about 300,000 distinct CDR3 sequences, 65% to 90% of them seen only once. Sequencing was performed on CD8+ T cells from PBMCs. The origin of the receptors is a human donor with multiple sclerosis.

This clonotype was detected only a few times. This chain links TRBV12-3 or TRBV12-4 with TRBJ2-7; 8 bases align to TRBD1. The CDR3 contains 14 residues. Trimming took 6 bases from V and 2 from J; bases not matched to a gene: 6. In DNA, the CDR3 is TGTGCCAGCAGCACCGGACAGGGTACCTACGAGCAGTACTTC. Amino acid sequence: CASSTGQGTYEQYF.

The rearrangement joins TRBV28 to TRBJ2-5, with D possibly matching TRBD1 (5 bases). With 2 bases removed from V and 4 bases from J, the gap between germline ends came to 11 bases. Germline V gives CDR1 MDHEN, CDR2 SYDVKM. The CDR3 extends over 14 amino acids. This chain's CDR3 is CASSLQGMGETQYF. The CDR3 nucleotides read TGTGCCAGCAGTTTACAGGGAATGGGAGAGACCCAGTACTTC.

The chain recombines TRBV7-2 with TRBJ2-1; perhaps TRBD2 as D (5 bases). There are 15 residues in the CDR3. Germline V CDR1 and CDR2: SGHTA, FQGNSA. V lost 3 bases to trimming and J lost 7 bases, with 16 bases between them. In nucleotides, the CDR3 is TGTGCCAGCAGCTTCTTCGGCGCGCCGGGGAATGAGCAGTTCTTC. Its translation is CASSFFGAPGNEQFF. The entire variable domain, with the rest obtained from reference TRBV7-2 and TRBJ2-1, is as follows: GAGVSQSPSNKVTEKGKDVELRCDPISGHTALYWYRQSLGQGLEFLIYFQGNSAPDKSGLPSDRFSAERTGGSVSTLTIQRTQQEDSAVYLCASSFFGAPGNEQFFGPGTRLTVL.

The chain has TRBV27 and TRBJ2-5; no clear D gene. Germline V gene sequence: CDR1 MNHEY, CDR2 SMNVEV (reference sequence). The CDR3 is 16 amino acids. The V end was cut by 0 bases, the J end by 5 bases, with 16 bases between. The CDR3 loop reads CASSLSSFGRGETQYF. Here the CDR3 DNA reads TGTGCCAGCAGTTTATCGAGTTTCGGCCGTGGGGAGACCCAGTACTTC.

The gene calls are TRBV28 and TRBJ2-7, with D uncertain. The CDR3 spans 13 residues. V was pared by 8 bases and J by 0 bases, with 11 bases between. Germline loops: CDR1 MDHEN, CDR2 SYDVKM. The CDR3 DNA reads TGTGCCAGCGGGGATTCAAGCTCCTACGAGCAGTACTTC. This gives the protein CASGDSSSYEQYF.

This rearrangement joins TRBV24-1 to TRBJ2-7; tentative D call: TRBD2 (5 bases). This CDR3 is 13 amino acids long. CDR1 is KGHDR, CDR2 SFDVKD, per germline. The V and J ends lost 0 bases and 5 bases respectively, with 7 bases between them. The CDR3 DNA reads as TGTGCCACCAGTGATTTGATGGGAGACGAGCAGTACTTC. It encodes CATSDLMGDEQYF.

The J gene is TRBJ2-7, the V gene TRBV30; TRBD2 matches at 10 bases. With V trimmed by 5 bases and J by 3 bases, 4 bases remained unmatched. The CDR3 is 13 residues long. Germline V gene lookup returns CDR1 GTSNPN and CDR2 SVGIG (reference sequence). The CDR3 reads CAWGLAELYEQYF. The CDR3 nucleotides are TGTGCCTGGGGACTAGCGGAGCTCTACGAGCAGTACTTC.

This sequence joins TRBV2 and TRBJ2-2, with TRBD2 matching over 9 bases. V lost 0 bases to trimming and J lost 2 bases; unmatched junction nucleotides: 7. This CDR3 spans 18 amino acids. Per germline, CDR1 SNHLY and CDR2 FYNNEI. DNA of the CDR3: TGTGCCAGCAGTGAAGCGCTTCCCCTAGCGGGAAACACCGGGGAGCTGTTTTTT. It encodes CASSEALPLAGNTGELFF.

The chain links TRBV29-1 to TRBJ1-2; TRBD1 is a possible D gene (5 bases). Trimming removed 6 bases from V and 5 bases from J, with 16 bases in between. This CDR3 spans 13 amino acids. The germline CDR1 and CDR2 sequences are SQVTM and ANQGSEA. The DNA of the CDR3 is TGCAGCGTCGGGGCCCCACCGTGGTATGGCTACACCTTC. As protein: CSVGAPPWYGYTF.

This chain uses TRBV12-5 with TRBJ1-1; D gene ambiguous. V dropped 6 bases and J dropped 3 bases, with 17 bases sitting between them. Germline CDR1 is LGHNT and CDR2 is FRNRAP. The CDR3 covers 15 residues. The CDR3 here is CASGATEGWDTEAFF. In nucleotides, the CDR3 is TGTGCTAGTGGCGCAACAGAGGGATGGGACACTGAAGCTTTCTTT. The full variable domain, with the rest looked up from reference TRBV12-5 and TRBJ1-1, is DARVTQTPRHKVTEMGQEVTMRCQPILGHNTVFWYRQTMMQGLELLAYFRNRAPLDDSGMPKDRFSAEMPDATLATLKIQPSEPRDSAVYFCASGATEGWDTEAFFGQGTRLTVV.

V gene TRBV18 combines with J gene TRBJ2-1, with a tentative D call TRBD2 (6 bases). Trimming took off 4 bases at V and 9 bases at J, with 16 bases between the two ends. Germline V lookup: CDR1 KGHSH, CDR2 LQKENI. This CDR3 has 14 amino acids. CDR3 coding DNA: TGTGCCAGCTCACGAGGGGAGGAGGGAAGTGAGCAGTTCTTC. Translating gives CASSRGEEGSEQFF.

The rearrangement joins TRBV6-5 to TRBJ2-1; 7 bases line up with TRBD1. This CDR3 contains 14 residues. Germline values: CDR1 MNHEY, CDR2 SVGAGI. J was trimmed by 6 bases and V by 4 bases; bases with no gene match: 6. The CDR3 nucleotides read TGTGCCAGCAGTTCCGGGACAGCCATCAATGAGCAGTTCTTC. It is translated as CASSSGTAINEQFF.

CDR3 DNA sequence: TGTGCCATCAGTGAGAAGGTAGCGGGGGACAATGAGCAGTTCTTC. Protein sequence: CAISEKVAGDNEQFF. The V call is TRBV10-3, the J call TRBJ2-1; TRBD2 aligns across 9 bases. CDR1 is ENHRY, CDR2 SYGVKD, per germline. The junction had 4 bases not matched to a gene; V was cut back by 2 bases and J by 5 bases. The CDR3 is 15 residues long.

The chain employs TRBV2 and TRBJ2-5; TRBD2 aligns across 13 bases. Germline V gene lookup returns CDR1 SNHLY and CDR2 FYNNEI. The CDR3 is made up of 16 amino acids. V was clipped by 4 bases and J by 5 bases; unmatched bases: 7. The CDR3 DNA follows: TGTGCCAGCAGTGGGACTAGCGGGAGAAGGCGGGAGACCCAGTACTTC. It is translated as CASSGTSGRRRETQYF.